Each of the 10 T cell receptor beta chains below was sequenced from the same sample in a study of cytomegalovirus exposure and HLA in healthy donors. PCR was performed using 60 Vbeta and 13 Jbeta primers. Sequenced by immunoSEQ multiplex PCR; TCRdb stores in-frame clones only, minus some. The sample lists about 130,000 clones; 73% were seen once. Sample: PBMCs. The origin of the receptors is a man aged 60-69 years in good health and CMV-seropositive.

The rearrangement joins TRBV19 to TRBJ2-2; 9 bases are a match to TRBD1. Germline assignment: CDR1 LNHDA and CDR2 SQIVND (reference sequence). Trimming took 5 bases from V and 4 from J; bases not matched to a gene: 11. This CDR3 contains 17 residues. CDR3 DNA: TGTGCCAGTAGTTTACTGACCGGGACAGGGATCACCGGGGAGCTGTTTTTT. Translation gives CASSLLTGTGITGELFF.

The chain links TRBV27 to TRBJ1-2; 9 bases map to TRBD1. Looked up from germline, CDR1 is MNHEY and CDR2 is SMNVEV (reference sequence). The CDR3 contains 15 residues. V dropped 2 bases and J dropped 8; count of bases not matched to a gene: 9. In DNA, the CDR3 is TGTGCCAGCAGTTTAAACCCTAGACAGGGGGTGGGCTACACCTTC. Encoded protein: CASSLNPRQGVGYTF.

The rearrangement joins TRBV19 to TRBJ2-3, with D unresolved. The length of the CDR3 is 13 residues. CDR1 and CDR2 from the germline V gene are LNHDA and SQIVND (reference sequence). V was trimmed by 5 bases and J by 1 base, leaving 7 bases between them. Here the CDR3 DNA reads TGTGCCAGTAGTGCCCGGGGCACAGATACGCAGTATTTT. It is translated as CASSARGTDTQYF.

In nucleotides, the CDR3 is TGTGCCAGCAGCTCCCAGCCCCGGGGGGTCATGAACACTGAAGCTTTCTTT. It specifies CASSSQPRGVMNTEAFF. The V gene is TRBV21-1, the J gene TRBJ1-1. TRBV21-1 is marked as a pseudogene. CDR3 size: 17 residues.

With regard to this clone: Sequence at one end of the junction differs from germline and may be a read error. The gene calls are TRBV11-3 and TRBJ2-5; D is unclear. CDR3 length: 10 amino acids. Germline CDR1 and CDR2: SGHNT and YENEEA. The DNA for the CDR3 is TGTGCCAGCAGCCTAGAGACCCAGTACTTC. Amino acids: CASSLETQYF.

This clone was observed a single time. This CDR3 reads CASSYSSTDSPLHF. DNA for the CDR3: TGTGCCAGCAGTTACTCGAGTACGGATTCACCCCTCCACTTT. This chain connects TRBV6-6 to TRBJ1-6; D unclear. The ends were cut back, 0 bases at V and 8 bases at J, with 8 bases in the middle. This CDR3 is 14 amino acids long. Germline values: CDR1 MNHNY, CDR2 SVGAGI (reference sequence).

The rearrangement joins TRBV6-4 to TRBJ2-4; 7 positions match TRBD1. Germline V gives CDR1 MRHNA, CDR2 SNTAGT. The V gene end was trimmed by 2 bases and the J gene end by 8 bases; junction bases not matched to a gene: 3. The CDR3 covers 13 residues. In DNA, the CDR3 is TGTGCCAGCAGTGACAGGCAGGGGGACATTCAGTACTTC. Protein sequence: CASSDRQGDIQYF.

This clone was picked up a small number of times. The chain uses TRBV28 and TRBJ1-6; no clear D gene. V was clipped by 5 bases and J by 13 bases, with 12 bases between them. Germline CDR1 reads MDHEN; CDR2 reads SYDVKM. CDR3 length equals 12 residues. CDR3 amino acids: CASSPPVKPLHF. CDR3 sequence (DNA): TGTGCCAGCAGTCCCCCGGTGAAGCCCCTCCACTTT.

CDR3: CAWSAGDRGTGGYTF. In DNA, the CDR3 is TGTGCCTGGAGTGCGGGAGACAGGGGGACGGGTGGCTACACCTTC. V usage is TRBV30 and J usage is TRBJ1-2; the match to TRBD1 covers 9 bases. Germline V gives CDR1 GTSNPN, CDR2 SVGIG (reference sequence). J gave up 7 bases and V 1 base, and 10 bases lay outside the gene matches. The CDR3 runs 15 residues. The full variable domain, its missing parts supplied by reference TRBV30 and TRBJ1-2, is SQTIHQWPATLVQPVGSPLSLECTVEGTSNPNLYWYRQAAGRGLQLLFYSVGIGQISSEVPQNLSASRPQDRQFILSSKKLLLSDSGFYLCAWSAGDRGTGGYTFGSGTRLTVV.

This chain joins TRBV2 and TRBJ2-3; TRBD2 matches at 9 bases. Trimming removed 4 bases from V and 6 bases from J; junction bases left unmatched: 8. Germline CDR1 is SNHLY and CDR2 is FYNNEI. The CDR3 runs 15 residues. This CDR3 reads CASSADAGGLDTQYF. The CDR3 DNA reads TGTGCCAGCAGTGCGGACGCGGGGGGGCTGGATACGCAGTATTTT.